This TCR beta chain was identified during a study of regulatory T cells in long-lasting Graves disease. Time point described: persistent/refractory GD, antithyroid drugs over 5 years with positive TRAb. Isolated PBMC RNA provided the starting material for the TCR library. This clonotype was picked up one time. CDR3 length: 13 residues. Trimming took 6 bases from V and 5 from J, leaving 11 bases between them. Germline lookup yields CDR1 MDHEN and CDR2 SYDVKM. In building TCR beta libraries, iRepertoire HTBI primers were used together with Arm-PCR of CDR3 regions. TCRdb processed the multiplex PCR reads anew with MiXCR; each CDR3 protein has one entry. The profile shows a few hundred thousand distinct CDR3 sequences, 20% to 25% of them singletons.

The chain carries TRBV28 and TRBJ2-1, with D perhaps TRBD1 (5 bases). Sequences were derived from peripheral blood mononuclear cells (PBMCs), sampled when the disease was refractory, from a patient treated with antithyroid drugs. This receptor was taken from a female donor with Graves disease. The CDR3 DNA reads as TGTGCCAGCAGCATGGACACAGACAATGAGCAGTTCTTC. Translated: CASSMDTDNEQFF.